A single T cell receptor beta chain is shown here with its context. Other DNA sequences in the same sample also yield this CDR3. This entry is derived from a study of blood T cell repertoires in COVID-19. Background on the study: Italy, Spain and the United States were the sources of the convalescent and acute COVID-19 samples.

In the authors' methods: Scientists estimated how many nucleated cells there were by amplifying reference gene primers. Repertoires were generated with immunoSEQ multiplex PCR, while TCRdb's copy carries only in-frame clones and drops some. V, J and clone size are taken as reported in that table, and D and trimming were inferred from the DNA itself. The profile covers 150,000 to 200,000 clones, with 84% appearing a single time and around 3.1% taken by the ten largest. What was sequenced was PBMCs or T cells enriched from blood (not recorded which). The source is a young woman who had been exposed to COVID-19.

CDR3 region: CATSAQGNQPQHF. The CDR3 DNA follows: TGTGCCACCAGTGCTCAGGGCAATCAGCCCCAGCATTTT. The chain employs TRBV24-1 and TRBJ1-5; D unresolved. The CDR3 contains 13 residues. V dropped 5 bases and J dropped 2 bases, with 6 bases sitting between them. Per germline, CDR1 KGHDR and CDR2 SFDVKD.